Included here is one T cell receptor (beta chain) sequence, with context. The antigen remains undetermined. The PCR had 60 Vbeta and 13 Jbeta primers. Assay: immunoSEQ multiplex PCR; the TCRdb copy retains only in-frame clones and omits some. The sample records about 45,000 clones, around two thirds being singletons. The ends lost 2 bases at V and 5 bases at J; junction bases unmatched: 5. Germline CDR1 reads SGHRS; CDR2 reads YFSETQ. The CDR3 totals 14 residues. The data are from a study of cytomegalovirus exposure and HLA in healthy donors. The study, taken as a whole, reports: Most TCR sequences were uncommon, yet certain public TCRs appeared in many donors. Several of the most significant clusters were apparently associated with common viral pathogens in a later analysis. Donor immune exposure was known only as CMV serostatus.

The TCR originated in a woman aged 25 to 45 in good health and CMV-seronegative. Sequencing used PBMCs. The V and J genes are TRBV5-1 and TRBJ2-5, with 8 bases lining up with TRBD2. The chain's CDR3 is CASSLAGAGETQYF. In DNA form, the CDR3 reads TGCGCCAGCAGCTTAGCGGGGGCGGGGGAGACCCAGTACTTC.